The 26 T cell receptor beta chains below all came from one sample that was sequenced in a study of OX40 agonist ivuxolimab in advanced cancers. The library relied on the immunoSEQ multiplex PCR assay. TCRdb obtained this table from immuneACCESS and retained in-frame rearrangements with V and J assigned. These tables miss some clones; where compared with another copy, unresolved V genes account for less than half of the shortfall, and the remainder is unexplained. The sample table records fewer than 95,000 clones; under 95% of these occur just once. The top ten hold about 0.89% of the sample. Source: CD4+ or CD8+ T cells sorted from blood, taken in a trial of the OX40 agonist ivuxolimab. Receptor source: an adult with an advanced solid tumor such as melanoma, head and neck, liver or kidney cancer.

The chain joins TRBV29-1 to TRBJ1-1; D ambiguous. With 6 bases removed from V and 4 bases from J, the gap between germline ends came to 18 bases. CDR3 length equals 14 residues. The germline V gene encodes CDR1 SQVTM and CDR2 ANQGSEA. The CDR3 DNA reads TGCAGCGTCGCCGCGACCGGGTGGGGCACTGAAGCTTTCTTT. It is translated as CSVAATGWGTEAFF.

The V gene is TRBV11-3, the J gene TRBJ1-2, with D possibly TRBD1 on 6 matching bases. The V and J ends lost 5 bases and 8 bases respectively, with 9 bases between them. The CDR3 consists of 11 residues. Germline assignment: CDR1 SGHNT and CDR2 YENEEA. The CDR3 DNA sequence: TGTGCCAGCAGCCAAGGACAGGGCTACACCTTC. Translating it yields CASSQGQGYTF. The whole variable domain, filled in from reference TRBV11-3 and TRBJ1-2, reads EAGVVQSPRYKIIEKKQPVAFWCNPISGHNTLYWYLQNLGQGPELLIRYENEEAVDDSQLPKDRFSAERLKGVDSTLKIQPAELGDSAVYLCASSQGQGYTFGSGTRLTVV.

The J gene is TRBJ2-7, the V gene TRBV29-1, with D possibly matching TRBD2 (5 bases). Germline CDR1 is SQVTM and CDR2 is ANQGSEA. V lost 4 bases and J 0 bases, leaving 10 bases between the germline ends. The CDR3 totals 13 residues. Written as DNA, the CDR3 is TGCAGCGTTGTGGAGGTAGTCTCCTACGAGCAGTACTTC. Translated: CSVVEVVSYEQYF.

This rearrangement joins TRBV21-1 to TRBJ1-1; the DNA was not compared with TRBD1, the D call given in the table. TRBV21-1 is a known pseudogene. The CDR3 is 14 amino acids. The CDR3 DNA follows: TGTGCCAGCAACCCGAGACAGGAGAACACTGAAGCTTTCTTT. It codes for CASNPRQENTEAFF.

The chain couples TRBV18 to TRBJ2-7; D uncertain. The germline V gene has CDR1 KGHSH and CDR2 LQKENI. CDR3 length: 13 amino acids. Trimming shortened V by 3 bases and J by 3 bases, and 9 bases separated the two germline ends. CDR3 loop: CASSPIRVYEQYF. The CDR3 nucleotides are TGTGCCAGCTCACCTATTAGGGTCTACGAGCAGTACTTC.

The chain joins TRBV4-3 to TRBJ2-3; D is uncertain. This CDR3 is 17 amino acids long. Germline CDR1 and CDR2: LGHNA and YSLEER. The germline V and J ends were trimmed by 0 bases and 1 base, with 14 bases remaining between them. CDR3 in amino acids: CASSQDIGPTRTDTQYF. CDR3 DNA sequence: TGCGCCAGCAGCCAAGATATTGGCCCTACACGCACAGATACGCAGTATTTT.

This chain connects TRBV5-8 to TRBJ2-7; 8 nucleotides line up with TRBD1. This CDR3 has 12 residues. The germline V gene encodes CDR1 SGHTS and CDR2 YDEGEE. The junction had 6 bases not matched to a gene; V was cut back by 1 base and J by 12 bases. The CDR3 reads CASSLRQGATYF. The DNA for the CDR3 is TGTGCCAGCAGCTTGAGGCAGGGGGCAACGTACTTC.

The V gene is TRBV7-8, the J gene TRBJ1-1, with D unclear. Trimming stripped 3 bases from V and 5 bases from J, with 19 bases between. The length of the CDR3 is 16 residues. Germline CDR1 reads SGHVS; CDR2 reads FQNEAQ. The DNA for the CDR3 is TGTGCCAGCAGCTTCGGGGAGGGAGCCCGAAAGACTGAAGCTTTCTTT. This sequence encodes CASSFGEGARKTEAFF.

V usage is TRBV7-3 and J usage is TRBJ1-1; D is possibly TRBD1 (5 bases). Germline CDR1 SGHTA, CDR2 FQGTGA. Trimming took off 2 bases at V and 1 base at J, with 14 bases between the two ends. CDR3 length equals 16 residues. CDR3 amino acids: CASSLVRRGENTEAFF. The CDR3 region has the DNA TGTGCCAGCAGCTTAGTACGACGGGGGGAGAACACTGAAGCTTTCTTT.

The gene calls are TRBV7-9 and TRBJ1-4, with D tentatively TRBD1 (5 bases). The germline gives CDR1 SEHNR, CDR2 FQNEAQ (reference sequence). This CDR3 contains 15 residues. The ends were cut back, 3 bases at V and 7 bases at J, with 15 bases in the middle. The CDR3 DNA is TGTGCCAGCAGCTTCCAGGGCACTTTGGGTGAAAAACTGTTTTTT. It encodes CASSFQGTLGEKLFF.

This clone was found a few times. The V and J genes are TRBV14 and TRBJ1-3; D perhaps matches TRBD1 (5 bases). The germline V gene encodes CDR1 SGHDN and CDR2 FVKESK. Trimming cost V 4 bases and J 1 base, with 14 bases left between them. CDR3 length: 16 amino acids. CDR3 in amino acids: CASSPLGPASGNTIYF. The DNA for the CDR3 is TGTGCCAGCAGCCCCTTGGGGCCTGCTTCTGGAAACACCATATATTTT. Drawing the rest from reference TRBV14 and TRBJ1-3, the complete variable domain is EAGVTQFPSHSVIEKGQTVTLRCDPISGHDNLYWYRRVMGKEIKFLLHFVKESKQDESGMPNNRFLAERTGGTYSTLKVQPAELEDSGVYFCASSPLGPASGNTIYFGEGSWLTVV.

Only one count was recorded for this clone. Here the CDR3 reads CASSRDRGANEKLFF. CDR3 coding DNA: TGCGCCAGCAGCAGGGATAGGGGAGCTAATGAAAAACTGTTTTTT. The rearrangement uses TRBV5-1 and TRBJ1-4, with D possibly being TRBD1 (5 bases). CDR3 size: 15 residues. In germline, CDR1 is SGHRS, CDR2 YFSETQ. V was cut by 4 bases and J by 3 bases, with 13 bases left in between.

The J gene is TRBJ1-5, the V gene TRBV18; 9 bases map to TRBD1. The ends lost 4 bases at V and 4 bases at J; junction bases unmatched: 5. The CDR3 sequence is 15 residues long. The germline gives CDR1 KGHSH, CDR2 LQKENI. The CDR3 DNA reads TGTGCCAGCTCACAAACGACAGGGGGAAATCAGCCCCAGCATTTT. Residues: CASSQTTGGNQPQHF.

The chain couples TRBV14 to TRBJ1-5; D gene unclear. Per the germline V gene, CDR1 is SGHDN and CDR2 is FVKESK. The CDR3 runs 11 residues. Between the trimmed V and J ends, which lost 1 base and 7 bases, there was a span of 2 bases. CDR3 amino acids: CASSQAQPQHF. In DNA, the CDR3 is TGTGCCAGCAGCCAAGCACAGCCCCAGCATTTT.

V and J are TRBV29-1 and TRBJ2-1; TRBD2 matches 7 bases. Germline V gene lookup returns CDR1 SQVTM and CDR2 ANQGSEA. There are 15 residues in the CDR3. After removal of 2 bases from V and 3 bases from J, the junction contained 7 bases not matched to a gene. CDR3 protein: CSVEPGTTNYNEQFF. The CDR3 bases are TGCAGCGTTGAACCCGGGACTACTAACTACAATGAGCAGTTCTTC.

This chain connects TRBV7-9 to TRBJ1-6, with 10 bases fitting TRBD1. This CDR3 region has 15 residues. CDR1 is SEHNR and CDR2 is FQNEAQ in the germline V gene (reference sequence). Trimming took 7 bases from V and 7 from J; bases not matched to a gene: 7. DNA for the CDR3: TGTGCCAGCAACCGGGACAGGGGAGGCAATTCACCCCTCCACTTT. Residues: CASNRDRGGNSPLHF.

For the CDR3, the DNA is TGTGCCAGCAGTCCAAGGGGGGGGGTCCCCTACAATGAGCAGTTCTTC. Its translation: CASSPRGGVPYNEQFF. V is TRBV28 and J is TRBJ2-1; possible D gene TRBD2, 7 bases. Trimming took 5 bases from V and 2 from J, leaving 16 bases between them. The germline gives CDR1 MDHEN, CDR2 SYDVKM. The CDR3 extends over 16 amino acids.

CDR3 region: CASSASGGNNEQFF. CDR3 DNA: TGTGCCAGCTCTGCTAGCGGGGGCAACAATGAGCAGTTCTTC. This chain connects TRBV18 to TRBJ2-1; TRBD2 matches 10 bases. The CDR3 has 14 amino acids. Germline values: CDR1 KGHSH, CDR2 LQKENI. The junction had 4 bases not matched to a gene; V was cut back by 6 bases and J by 5 bases.

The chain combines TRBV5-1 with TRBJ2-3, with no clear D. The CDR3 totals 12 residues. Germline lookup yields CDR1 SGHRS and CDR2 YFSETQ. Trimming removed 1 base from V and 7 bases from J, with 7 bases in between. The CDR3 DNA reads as TGCGCCAGCAGCTTGAACAGTAATACGCAGTATTTT. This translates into CASSLNSNTQYF.

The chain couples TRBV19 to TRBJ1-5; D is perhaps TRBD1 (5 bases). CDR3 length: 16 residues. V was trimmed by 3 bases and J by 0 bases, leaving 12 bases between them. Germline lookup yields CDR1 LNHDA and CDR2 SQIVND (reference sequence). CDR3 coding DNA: TGTGCCAGTAGTATTGGGGCAGATTATAGCAATCAGCCCCAGCATTTT. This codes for CASSIGADYSNQPQHF.

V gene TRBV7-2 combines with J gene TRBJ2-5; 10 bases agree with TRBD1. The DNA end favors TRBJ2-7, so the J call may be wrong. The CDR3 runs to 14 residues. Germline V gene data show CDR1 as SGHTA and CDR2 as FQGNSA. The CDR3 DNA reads TGTGCCAGCAGCCCCGGGACAGGGGACTACGAGCAGTACTTC. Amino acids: CASSPGTGDYEQYF.

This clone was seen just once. Written as DNA, the CDR3 is TGTGCCAGCAGTCCCAATGGGGGGGCCCCCTACGAGCAGTACTTC. This sequence encodes CASSPNGGAPYEQYF. The chain has TRBV6-5 and TRBJ2-7; D may be TRBD2 (7 bases). V lost 5 bases to trimming and J lost 2 bases, with 16 bases between them. The CDR3 is 15 residues long. In germline, CDR1 is MNHEY, CDR2 SVGAGI.

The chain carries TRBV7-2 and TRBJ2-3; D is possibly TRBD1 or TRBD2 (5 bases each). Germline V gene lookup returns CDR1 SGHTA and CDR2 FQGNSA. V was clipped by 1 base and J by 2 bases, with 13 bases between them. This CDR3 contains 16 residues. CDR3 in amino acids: CASSLVGTDITDTQYF. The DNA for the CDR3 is TGTGCCAGCAGCTTAGTCGGGACGGACATCACAGATACGCAGTATTTT. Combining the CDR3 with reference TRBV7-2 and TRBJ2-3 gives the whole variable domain GAGVSQSPSNKVTEKGKDVELRCDPISGHTALYWYRQSLGQGLEFLIYFQGNSAPDKSGLPSDRFSAERTGGSVSTLTIQRTQQEDSAVYLCASSLVGTDITDTQYFGPGTRLTVL.

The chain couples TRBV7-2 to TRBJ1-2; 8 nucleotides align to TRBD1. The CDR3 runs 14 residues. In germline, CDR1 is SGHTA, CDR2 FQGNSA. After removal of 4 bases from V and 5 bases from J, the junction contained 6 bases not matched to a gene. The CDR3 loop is CASSSTGTGYGYTF. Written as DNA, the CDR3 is TGTGCCAGCAGCTCCACCGGGACAGGATATGGCTACACCTTC.

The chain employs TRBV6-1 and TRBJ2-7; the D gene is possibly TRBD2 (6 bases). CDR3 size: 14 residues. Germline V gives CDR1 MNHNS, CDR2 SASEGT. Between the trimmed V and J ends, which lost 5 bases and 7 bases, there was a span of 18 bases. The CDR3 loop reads CASSPRDSREEQYF. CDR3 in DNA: TGTGCCAGCAGTCCTCGGGACTCCCGGGAAGAGCAGTACTTC.

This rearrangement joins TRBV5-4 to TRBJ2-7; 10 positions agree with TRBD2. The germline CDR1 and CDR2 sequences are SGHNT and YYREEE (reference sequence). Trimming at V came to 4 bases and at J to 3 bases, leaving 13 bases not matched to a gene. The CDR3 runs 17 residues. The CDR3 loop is CASSQEGTSGVDYEQYF. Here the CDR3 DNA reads TGTGCCAGCAGCCAAGAGGGCACTAGCGGGGTAGACTACGAGCAGTACTTC.